The T cell receptor beta chain described here comes from a study of T-cell reconstitution after alpha-beta-depleted transplantation in children. Unique molecular identifiers were used in preparing the TCRbeta library. MiXCR was run by TCRdb on the PCR reads, yielding one entry per CDR3 protein. Here the sample spans around 360,000 distinct CDR3 sequences, about a tenth being singletons. This clonotype has only a few counts. Trimming stripped 4 bases from V and 4 bases from J, with 10 bases between. The CDR3 covers 14 residues. Germline V gives CDR1 SEHNR, CDR2 FQNEAQ (reference sequence). The sequenced sample was PBMCs from the stem cell graft donor, obtained from the stem cell graft. This TCR was sampled from a human donor who donated a stem cell graft to a child with acute lymphoblastic leukemia. The V gene is TRBV7-9, the J gene TRBJ2-2, with D unclear. The CDR3 region is CASSSSTGTGELFF. The CDR3 DNA is TGTGCCAGCAGCTCCTCGACGGGCACCGGGGAGCTGTTTTTT.